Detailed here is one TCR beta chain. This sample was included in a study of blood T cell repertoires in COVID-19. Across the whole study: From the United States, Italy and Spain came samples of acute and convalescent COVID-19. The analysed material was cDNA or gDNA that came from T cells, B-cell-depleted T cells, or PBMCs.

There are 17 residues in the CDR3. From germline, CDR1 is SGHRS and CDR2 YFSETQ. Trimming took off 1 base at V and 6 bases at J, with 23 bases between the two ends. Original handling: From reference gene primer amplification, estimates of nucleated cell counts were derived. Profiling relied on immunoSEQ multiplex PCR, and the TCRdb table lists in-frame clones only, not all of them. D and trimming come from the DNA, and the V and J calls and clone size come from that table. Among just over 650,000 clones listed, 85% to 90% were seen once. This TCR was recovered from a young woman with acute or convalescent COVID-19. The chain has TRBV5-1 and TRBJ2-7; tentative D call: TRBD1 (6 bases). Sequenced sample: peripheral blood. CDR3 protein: CASSLSPHRDILSEQYF. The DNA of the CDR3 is TGCGCCAGCAGCTTGTCCCCCCACCGGGACATCCTCAGCGAGCAGTACTTC. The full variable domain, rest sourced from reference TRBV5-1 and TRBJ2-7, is KAGVTQTPRYLIKTRGQQVTLSCSPISGHRSVSWYQQTPGQGLQFLFEYFSETQRNKGNFPGRFSGRQFSNSRSEMNVSTLELGDSALYLCASSLSPHRDILSEQYFGPGTRLTVT.